This T cell receptor (beta chain) emerged from a study of yellow fever vaccine responses in identical twins. Study outcomes and limitations: Twins' vaccine T cell response reportedly gave the appearance of partial convergence and partial personalization.

TCRdb re-analysed the RT-PCR reads in MiXCR, keeping a single row per CDR3 protein. The profile shows roughly 4,700 distinct CDR3 sequences, approximately 85% of them singletons. The germline gives CDR1 KGHSH, CDR2 LQKENI. The CDR3 contains 17 residues. Trimming removed 2 bases at V and 0 bases at J, with 16 bases between. Concerning this clonotype itself: Its specificity is not known.

This chain links TRBV18 with TRBJ1-1; D is unclear. The clonotype originates from a young woman who received the yellow fever vaccine. The sequencing here drew on T cells from blood (PBMCs), unsorted or a sorted subset (not recorded which), taken before or after yellow fever vaccination (not recorded which). The CDR3 spells CASSPGRRPPLNTEAFF. The CDR3 DNA sequence: TGTGCCAGCTCACCAGGAAGGAGGCCTCCCTTGAACACTGAAGCTTTCTTT. The complete variable domain, with remaining parts taken from reference TRBV18 and TRBJ1-1, reads NAGVMQNPRHLVRRRGQEARLRCSPMKGHSHVYWYRQLPEEGLKFMVYLQKENIIDESGMPKERFSAEFPKEGPSILRIQQVVRGDSAAYFCASSPGRRPPLNTEAFFGQGTRLTVV.